The 20 T cell receptor beta chains below all came from one sample that was sequenced in a study of T-cell reconstitution after alpha-beta-depleted transplantation in children. Preparation of the TCRbeta library used unique molecular identifiers. A single record per CDR3 protein comes from TCRdb applying MiXCR to the PCR reads. The sample lists 300,000 to 400,000 distinct CDR3 sequences, less than 15% occurring once. The sample in question was PBMCs, obtained from the stem cell graft. Every receptor here comes from a human donor who donated a stem cell graft to a child with Fanconi anemia.

This clonotype was seen repeatedly, ten times or more. CDR3 DNA: TGCAGCGTTGGACCGGACGCGGCTGGCTACACCTTC. This translates into CSVGPDAAGYTF. V is TRBV29-1 and J is TRBJ1-2, with no clear D. There are 12 residues in the CDR3. CDR1 is SQVTM, CDR2 ANQGSEA, per germline. Trimming left V 4 bases short and J 7 bases short, with 13 bases between.

This clonotype was detected ten times or more. The rearrangement links TRBV5-1 to TRBJ2-2; TRBD1 might be the D (6 bases). CDR3 length: 15 amino acids. The V and J ends lost 4 bases and 4 bases respectively, with 14 bases between them. CDR1 is SGHRS, CDR2 YFSETQ, per germline. CDR3 DNA: TGCGCCAGCAGCGAACAGGGTTCGGGCACCGGGGAGCTGTTTTTT. Its protein is CASSEQGSGTGELFF.

The rearrangement uses TRBV27 and TRBJ2-7; no definite D call. The CDR3 runs 13 residues. V gave up 2 bases and J gave up 2 bases, with 7 bases separating them. In germline, CDR1 is MNHEY, CDR2 SMNVEV (reference sequence). DNA for the CDR3: TGTGCCAGCAGTTTAAAGGCCACCTACGAGCAGTACTTC. Amino acids: CASSLKATYEQYF.

This clonotype was seen more than once but under ten times. The chain couples TRBV28 to TRBJ2-3; D gene unclear. V lost 7 bases to trimming and J lost 6 bases, with 8 bases between them. Germline CDR1 MDHEN, CDR2 SYDVKM. The CDR3 contains 11 residues. CDR3 DNA: TGTGCCAGCACTTCGCAGGATACGCAGTATTTT. Its translation: CASTSQDTQYF.

The V and J genes are TRBV3-1 and TRBJ1-2; no clear D. The germline CDR1 and CDR2 sequences are LGHDT and YNNKEL (reference sequence). This CDR3 is 15 amino acids long. V was shortened by 4 bases and J by 8 bases, with 20 bases between the two germline ends. The CDR3 bases are TGTGCCAGCAGCCCAACCGTGGGGTACGACTCGGGCTACACCTTC. Translated, it gives CASSPTVGYDSGYTF. Full variable domain (rest looked up from reference TRBV3-1 and TRBJ1-2): DTAVSQTPKYLVTQMGNDKSIKCEQNLGHDTMYWYKQDSKKFLKIMFSYNNKELIINETVPNRFSPKSPDKAHLNLHINSLELGDSAVYFCASSPTVGYDSGYTFGSGTRLTVV.

The chain has TRBV5-6 and TRBJ1-5, with a possible D match to TRBD1 (6 bases). With 0 bases removed from V and 5 bases from J, the gap between germline ends came to 15 bases. The CDR3 has 16 amino acids. CDR1 and CDR2 from the germline V gene are SGHDT and YYEEEE. CDR3 amino acids: CASSLGGGRRHQPQHF. DNA of the CDR3: TGTGCCAGCAGCTTGGGAGGGGGGCGGCGGCATCAGCCCCAGCATTTT.

This clonotype occurred many times. The CDR3 is CASSPGRETQYF. The DNA of the CDR3 is TGTGCCAGCAGCCCCGGGAGGGAGACCCAGTACTTC. This chain links TRBV7-8 with TRBJ2-5; 7 positions agree with TRBD2. The CDR3 is made up of 12 amino acids. CDR1 is SGHVS, CDR2 FQNEAQ, per germline. The V gene end was trimmed by 5 bases and the J gene end by 5 bases; junction bases not matched to a gene: 2.

This clonotype has only a few counts. The chain couples TRBV6-5 to TRBJ1-1; the D is unclear. Germline V gives CDR1 MNHEY, CDR2 SVGAGI. V was clipped by 0 bases and J by 11 bases, with 22 bases between them. The CDR3 is 16 residues long. The CDR3 is CASSYSRTLTEMRAFF. DNA for the CDR3: TGTGCCAGCAGTTACTCCCGGACCTTGACCGAAATGAGGGCTTTCTTT.

The rearrangement links TRBV7-8 to TRBJ1-1; 11 bases are a match to TRBD1. Trimming took 6 bases from V and 4 from J; bases not matched to a gene: 10. The germline V gene has CDR1 SGHVS and CDR2 FQNEAQ. The CDR3 contains 16 residues. CDR3 region: CASSPDRGLGVTEAFF. The CDR3 nucleotides are TGTGCCAGCAGTCCGGACAGGGGGCTTGGGGTCACTGAAGCTTTCTTT.

The chain links TRBV29-1 to TRBJ1-2; no firm D call. CDR1 and CDR2 from the germline V gene are SQVTM and ANQGSEA. Trimming stripped 1 base from V and 7 bases from J, with 10 bases between. CDR3 size: 12 residues. Written as DNA, the CDR3 is TGCAGCGTTGAAGTGATGTGGGGTGGCTACACCTTC. It codes for CSVEVMWGGYTF.

A few counts support this clonotype. The chain joins TRBV10-2 to TRBJ2-2; D may be TRBD2 (6 bases). CDR1 is WSHSY, CDR2 SAAADI, per germline. Trimming pared 8 bases from V and 3 bases from J, leaving 13 bases between. This CDR3 has 14 amino acids. CDR3 sequence: CASWGDGDTGELFF. In DNA form, the CDR3 reads TGCGCCAGCTGGGGGGACGGGGACACCGGGGAGCTGTTTTTT.

Ten or more counts support this clonotype. The V call is TRBV7-9, the J call TRBJ1-2; 8 bases match TRBD1. This CDR3 region has 14 residues. Looked up from germline, CDR1 is SEHNR and CDR2 is FQNEAQ (reference sequence). Trimming cost V 5 bases and J 0 bases; bases outside gene matches: 2. The CDR3 region has the DNA TGTGCCAGCAGCCGGACAGGGTCTAACTATGGCTACACCTTC. Encoded protein: CASSRTGSNYGYTF.

The rearrangement joins TRBV18 to TRBJ2-7; D is undetermined. Per germline, CDR1 KGHSH and CDR2 LQKENI. V was clipped by 4 bases and J by 6 bases, with 13 bases between them. CDR3 size: 13 residues. The CDR3 spells CASSQTTQVEQYV. The CDR3, as DNA: TGTGCCAGCTCACAAACAACCCAAGTCGAGCAGTACGTC.

The sample holds many counts of this clonotype. CDR3 sequence: CASSSSGQGHEQFF. The CDR3 nucleotides read TGTGCCAGCAGTTCCTCGGGACAGGGCCATGAGCAGTTCTTC. This chain connects TRBV12-3 or TRBV12-4 to TRBJ2-1; 9 bases are a match to TRBD1. CDR3 size: 14 residues. With 4 bases clipped from V and 8 bases from J, the junction kept 6 bases outside the gene matches.

The V and J genes are TRBV7-2 and TRBJ2-7; 8 bases fit TRBD1. CDR1 SGHTA and CDR2 FQGNSA come from the germline V gene. Unmatched junction bases numbered 8, after V lost 10 bases and J lost 3 bases. There are 13 residues in the CDR3. For the CDR3, the DNA is TGTGCCACCGGACAGGGCGGTTTCTACGAGCAGTACGTC. It encodes CATGQGGFYEQYV.

As concerns this clonotype: Since a much larger clone is just one base distant, this may be a read error. This chain uses TRBV10-3 with TRBJ2-3; 7 nucleotides match TRBD1. Germline CDR1 and CDR2: ENHRY and SYGVKD. The CDR3 has 15 residues. DNA for the CDR3: TGTGCCTTCAGTGAGTCCACCGGGGACAGCGAAACGCAGTATTTT. Translating gives CAFSESTGDSETQYF.

This clonotype was recorded a few times. The rearrangement uses TRBV12-3 or TRBV12-4 and TRBJ1-5; D perhaps matches TRBD1 (5 bases). This CDR3 comprises 12 residues. V was pared by 6 bases and J by 5 bases, with 8 bases between. The CDR3 spells CASREGDQPQHF. CDR3 bases: TGTGCCAGCAGGGAAGGGGATCAGCCCCAGCATTTT.

This clonotype was counted many times. V gene TRBV24-1 combines with J gene TRBJ2-5; 9 nucleotides match TRBD1. This CDR3 comprises 12 residues. Germline V gene data show CDR1 as KGHDR and CDR2 as SFDVKD. V lost 9 bases, J lost 4 bases, and 2 bases stayed unmatched. The CDR3, as DNA: TGTGCCACCGGACAGGGGACAGAGACCCAGTACTTC. This encodes CATGQGTETQYF.

This clonotype showed up just a few times. The chain uses TRBV6-1 and TRBJ1-3; D gene ambiguous. The CDR3 spans 14 residues. The V and J ends lost 6 bases and 5 bases respectively, with 14 bases between them. In germline, CDR1 is MNHNS, CDR2 SASEGT. CDR3 nucleotides: TGTGCCAGCAGCAAAACGGAGGAGAGAAACACCATATATTTT. It encodes CASSKTEERNTIYF.

This clonotype was counted a few times. The chain recombines TRBV4-2 with TRBJ2-5; TRBD1 agrees at 8 bases. J lost 0 bases, V lost 4 bases, and 1 base had no gene match. The germline V gene has CDR1 LGHNA and CDR2 YNFKEQ. This CDR3 comprises 14 residues. CDR3 bases: TGTGCCAGCAGCCGGGGACAGGACCAAGAGACCCAGTACTTC. This translates into CASSRGQDQETQYF.